These T cell receptor beta chains were read from a single sample in a study of blood T cell repertoires in COVID-19. Only in-frame clones appear in the TCRdb table, and some are missing; sequencing was by immunoSEQ multiplex PCR. The sample holds 200,000 to 300,000 clones, roughly 81% seen once. What was sequenced was peripheral blood. The receptors come from a woman of 80 years or more with COVID-19, enrolled during active disease. The CDR3 runs from the conserved cysteine through the conserved F or W. Each record gives: V gene, CDR3 protein.

V gene: TRBV6-5
CDR3 protein: CASRARDREGSPLHF

V gene: TRBV7-7
CDR3 protein: CASRGQLYTGELFF

V gene: TRBV11-2
CDR3 protein: CASSAAGREGGYTF

V gene: TRBV19
CDR3 protein: CASSITFSYGYTF

V gene: TRBV9
CDR3 protein: CASSVGAQNTEAFF

V gene: TRBV5-4
CDR3 protein: CASSVPGGRTEAFF

V gene: TRBV7-2
CDR3 protein: CASSTRTSYEQYF

V gene: TRBV6-5
CDR3 protein: CASCQAGTGRETQYF

V gene: TRBV20-1
CDR3 protein: CSASSGTGGLEQYF

V gene: TRBV2
CDR3 protein: CASRVAGAPPETQYF

V gene: TRBV7-2
CDR3 protein: CASSLIQSGEQYF

V gene: TRBV25-1
CDR3 protein: CASWGGFNYGYTF

V gene: TRBV27
CDR3 protein: CASSSMGAGGYEQYF

V gene: TRBV20-1
CDR3 protein: CSASETVSSYNEQFF

V gene: TRBV5-1
CDR3 protein: CASSFTGTSGGVETQYF

V gene: TRBV24-1
CDR3 protein: CATSDATGPANYGYTF

V gene: TRBV12-3/TRBV12-4
CDR3 protein: CASCRTDSNEQYF

V gene: TRBV7-9
CDR3 protein: CASSFGENEQFF

V gene: TRBV9
CDR3 protein: CASSVFGRGIGGYTF

V gene: TRBV5-1
CDR3 protein: CASSLVQGSYNEQFF

V gene: TRBV6-1
CDR3 protein: CASSENRDSQFF

V gene: TRBV28
CDR3 protein: CASSVPGRRNEQFF

V gene: TRBV15
CDR3 protein: CATSRTGVLGPKNIQYF

V gene: TRBV7-2
CDR3 protein: CASSFLRPPNYGYTF